The clone carrying this T cell receptor beta chain has just a few counts. The target antigen is unknown. TCRdb re-called the RT-PCR reads through MiXCR, storing one row per CDR3 protein. The sample carries more than 700,000 distinct CDR3 sequences, 21% recorded once. The CDR3 length is 14 residues. Germline-derived CDR1 and CDR2 are KGHDR and SFDVKD. V dropped 4 bases and J dropped 3 bases, with 9 bases sitting between them. The data derive from a study of response to subunit inactivated influenza vaccine. Study-wide points: Each seasonal flu vaccination may recruit only limited new T cells, authors suggested.

This receptor was taken from a man between 50 and 59 years old who received an inactivated influenza vaccine. Sequencing used PBMCs from blood, obtained roughly 5 days after vaccination. The rearrangement links TRBV24-1 to TRBJ2-1; possible D gene TRBD2, 7 bases. Here the CDR3 DNA reads TGTGCCACCAGTGAAGGGGGGGACTACAATGAGCAGTTCTTC. It codes for CATSEGGDYNEQFF.